This entry describes one TCR beta chain. As yet, its antigen is unknown. The data belong to a study of T cell clonotyping in hematopoietic cell transplantation. Measured with immunoSEQ multiplex PCR; TCRdb has only the in-frame clones, and not every one. The data show tens of thousands of clones, with 85% seen just once and 2.5% to 3% held by the top ten. Germline CDR1 GTSNPN, CDR2 SVGIG (reference sequence). The CDR3 has 16 amino acids. V lost 0 bases, J lost 3 bases, and 10 bases stayed unmatched. Study results and caveats: No sorting was done, leaving CD4 and CD8 contributions mixed.

Indicated time point: recipient sample about 28 days before transplant, after cytoreduction. The TCR originated in a man aged 60 to 69 with acute myeloid leukemia. Some clones in this sample may be carry-over from other donors' samples. The V gene is TRBV30, the J gene TRBJ1-2, with 7 bases lining up with TRBD1. The sample was peripheral blood mononuclear cells, taken before stem cell transplant. The CDR3 nucleotides are TGTGCCTGGAGTGTAGGAGGGGGCGCAAGGTACTATGGCTACACCTTC. Its protein is CAWSVGGGARYYGYTF.